This T cell receptor (beta chain) came from a study of blood T cell repertoires in COVID-19. With 2 bases clipped from V and 3 bases from J, the junction kept 5 bases outside the gene matches. This CDR3 region has 15 residues. Germline loops: CDR1 GTSNPN, CDR2 SVGIG (reference sequence). This table comes from immunoSEQ multiplex PCR, and its TCRdb copy is limited to in-frame clones, with some not included. Of some 150,000 clones listed, 85% to 90% were seen once; the top ten hold approximately 2.8%. This chain connects TRBV30 to TRBJ1-5, with 9 nucleotides matching TRBD1. This receptor was identified in a woman aged 55-69 years with active COVID-19. The sequenced material came from peripheral blood. The CDR3 is CAWSIWTGDNQPQHF. CDR3 DNA: TGTGCCTGGAGTATCTGGACAGGGGACAATCAGCCCCAGCATTTT.